This TCR beta chain derives from a study of cytomegalovirus exposure and HLA in healthy donors. Primers included in the PCR were 60 Vbeta and 13 Jbeta primers. Profiled with immunoSEQ multiplex PCR; TCRdb holds only in-frame clones, not every one. The table includes about 190,000 clones, around four fifths detected once. This clonotype was sampled from a man aged 40-55 years in good health and CMV-seropositive. Sequences were obtained from PBMCs.

Here the CDR3 reads CASSHTGQNTGELFF. The CDR3 DNA reads as TGCGCCAGCAGCCACACCGGACAGAACACCGGGGAGCTGTTTTTT. J is TRBJ2-2 and V is TRBV4-1; D is perhaps TRBD1 (5 bases). CDR1 MGHRA and CDR2 YSYEKL come from the germline V gene. Trimming removed 3 bases at V and 1 base at J, with 9 bases between. There are 15 residues in the CDR3.